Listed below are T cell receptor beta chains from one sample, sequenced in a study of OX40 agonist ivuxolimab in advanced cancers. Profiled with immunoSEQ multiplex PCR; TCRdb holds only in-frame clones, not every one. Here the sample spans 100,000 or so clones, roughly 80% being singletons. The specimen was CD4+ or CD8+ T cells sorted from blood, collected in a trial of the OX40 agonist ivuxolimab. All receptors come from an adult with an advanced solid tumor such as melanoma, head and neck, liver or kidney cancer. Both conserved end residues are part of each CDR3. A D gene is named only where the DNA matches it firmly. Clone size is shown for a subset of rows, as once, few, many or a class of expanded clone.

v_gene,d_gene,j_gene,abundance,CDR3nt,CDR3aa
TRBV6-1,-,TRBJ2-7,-,TGTGCCAGCAGAGAGGGAAACGAGCAGTACTTC,CASREGNEQYF
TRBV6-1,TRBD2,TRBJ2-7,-,TGTGCCAGCAGTGGCCTAGCGGGGGGTGGCGAGCAGTACTTC,CASSGLAGGGEQYF
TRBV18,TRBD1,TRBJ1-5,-,TGTGCCAGCTCACCAACAGGGGCGGATCAGCCCCAGCATTTT,CASSPTGADQPQHF
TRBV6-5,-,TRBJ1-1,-,TGTGCCAGCAGCTTAGCAGGGGAGAACACTGAAGCTTTCTTT,CASSLAGENTEAFF
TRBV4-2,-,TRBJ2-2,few,TGTGCCAGCAGCCAAGAACAAGGGGAGCTGTTTTTT,CASSQEQGELFF
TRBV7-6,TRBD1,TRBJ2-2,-,TGTGCCAGCAGCGCCGGACAGGGCGGGGACACCGGGGAGCTGTTTTTT,CASSAGQGGDTGELFF
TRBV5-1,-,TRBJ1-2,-,TGCGCCAGCAGCTTGGGAGGAGCGGGGGATAACTATGGCTACACCTTC,CASSLGGAGDNYGYTF
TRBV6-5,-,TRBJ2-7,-,TGTGCCAGCAGTCGCAGGGTCTTTGGCGAGCAGTACTTC,CASSRRVFGEQYF
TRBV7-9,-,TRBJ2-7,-,TGTGCCAGCAGCTTAGACGTCCGGGACACGCTCCCCTACGAGCAGTACTTC,CASSLDVRDTLPYEQYF
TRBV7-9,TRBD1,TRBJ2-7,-,TGTGCCAGCCGTACAGGGGAGATGGGCTACGAGCAGTACTTC,CASRTGEMGYEQYF
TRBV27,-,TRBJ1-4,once,TGTGCCAGCAGTTTATCCCGCAGTGGGAGGGGAGCTAATGAAAAACTGTTTTTT,CASSLSRSGRGANEKLFF
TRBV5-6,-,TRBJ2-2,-,TGTGCCAGCAGCTTCGCCAGGGTAGGCACCGGGGAGCTGTTTTTT,CASSFARVGTGELFF
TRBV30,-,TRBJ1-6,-,TGTGCCTGGACTGACGCTAATTCACCCCTCCACTTT,CAWTDANSPLHF
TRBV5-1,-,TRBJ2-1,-,TGCGCCAGCAGCTTGGCAATTGGCAGCGGACACAATGAGCAGTTCTTC,CASSLAIGSGHNEQFF
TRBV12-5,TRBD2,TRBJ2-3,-,TGTGCTAGTGGTTTGGTAGCGGGAATAGGCACAGATACGCAGTATTTT,CASGLVAGIGTDTQYF
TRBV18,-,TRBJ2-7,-,TGTGCCAGCTCACCTAACAGGGTCGAGCAGTACTTC,CASSPNRVEQYF
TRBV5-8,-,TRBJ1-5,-,TGTGCCAGCAGCTCTAGAGGGTCGGCCCCCTTGCATTTT,CASSSRGSAPLHF
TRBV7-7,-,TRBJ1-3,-,TGTGCCAGCAGCCCCGGAGATCGTCCTGGAAACACCATATATTTT,CASSPGDRPGNTIYF
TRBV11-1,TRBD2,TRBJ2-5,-,TGTGCCAGCAGCCCCAGACTAGCGGGAGGGCCGGAACGAGAGACCCAGTACTTC,CASSPRLAGGPERETQYF
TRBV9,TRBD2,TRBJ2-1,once,TGTGCCAGCAGCCCATATAGCGGGCTCAATGAGCAGTTCTTC,CASSPYSGLNEQFF
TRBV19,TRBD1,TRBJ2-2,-,TGTGCCAGTAGTATGAAGGACAGGCTTGGCACCGGGGAGCTGTTTTTT,CASSMKDRLGTGELFF
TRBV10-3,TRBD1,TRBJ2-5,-,TGTGCCATCAGTGAAGGGGGCAGAGAGACCCAGTACTTC,CAISEGGRETQYF
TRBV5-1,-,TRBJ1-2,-,TGCGCCAGCAGCTTCGACACCACCTATGGCTACACCTTC,CASSFDTTYGYTF
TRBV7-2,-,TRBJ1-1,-,TGTGCCAGCAGCTTAATCAAGAACACTGAAGCTTTCTTT,CASSLIKNTEAFF
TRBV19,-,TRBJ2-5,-,TGTGCCAGTAGTAGGAGCCCAGAAGAGACCCAGTACTTC,CASSRSPEETQYF
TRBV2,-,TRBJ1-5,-,TGTGCCAGCAGTGAGCCAGGGTATAGCAATCAGCCCCAGCATTTT,CASSEPGYSNQPQHF
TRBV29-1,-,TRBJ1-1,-,TGCAGCGTTGGTTCGGGGGCTGGCTCTGAAGCTTTCTTT,CSVGSGAGSEAFF
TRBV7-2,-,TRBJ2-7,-,TGTGCCAGCAGCTTAAAGGAACTACACGAGCAGTACTTC,CASSLKELHEQYF
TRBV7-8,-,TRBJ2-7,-,TGTGCCAGCAGCTTATTCGGCAGGGAGGCCTACGAGCAGTACTTC,CASSLFGREAYEQYF
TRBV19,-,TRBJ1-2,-,TGTGCCAGTAGTGTAAGAGGGGGTGATCGTGGCTACACCTTC,CASSVRGGDRGYTF
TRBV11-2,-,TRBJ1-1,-,TGTGCCAGCAGCTTAGAAGCCTCGGGGCGGGGGGCCACTGAAGCTTTCTTT,CASSLEASGRGATEAFF
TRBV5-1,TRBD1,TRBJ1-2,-,TGCGCCAGCAGCATGGGGACAGGGGGGAACTATGGCTACACCTTC,CASSMGTGGNYGYTF
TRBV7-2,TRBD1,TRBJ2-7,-,TGTGCCAGCAGGTCCGGGACAGGGGCCTACGAGCAGTACTTC,CASRSGTGAYEQYF
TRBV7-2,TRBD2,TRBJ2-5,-,TGTGCCAGCAGCTTCCGCGGGAGCCCCGGAGAGACCCAGTACTTC,CASSFRGSPGETQYF
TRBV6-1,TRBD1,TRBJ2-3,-,TGTGCCAGCAGTCGGGGACAGGGGGTAGCAGATACGCAGTATTTT,CASSRGQGVADTQYF
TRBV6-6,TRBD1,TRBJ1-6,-,TGTGCCAGCAGTTACCGGGACAGGGGCTCACCCCTCCACTTT,CASSYRDRGSPLHF
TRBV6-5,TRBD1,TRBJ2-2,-,TGTGCCAGCAGTAACGGACAGGGGTCCGGGGAGCTGTTTTTT,CASSNGQGSGELFF
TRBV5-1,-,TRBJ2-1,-,TGCGCCAGCAGCTCCAGACAGGATTCCAATGAGCAGTTCTTC,CASSSRQDSNEQFF
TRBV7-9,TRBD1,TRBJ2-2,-,TGTGCCAGCAGCCGTCAAAGGTGGACAGGGACCTTTCCGGGGGGGGAGCTGTTTTTT,CASSRQRWTGTFPGGELFF
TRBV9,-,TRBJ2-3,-,TGTGCCAGCAGCGGGGCTTCCACTAGCACAGATACGCAGTATTTT,CASSGASTSTDTQYF
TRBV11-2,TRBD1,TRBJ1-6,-,TGTGCCAGCAGCCTCCCGACAGGGCAAAGTTCACCCCTCCACTTT,CASSLPTGQSSPLHF
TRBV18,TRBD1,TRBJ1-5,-,TGTGCCAGCTCACCACTGGACAGGGGTCAGCCCCAGCATTTT,CASSPLDRGQPQHF
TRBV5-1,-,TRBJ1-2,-,TGCGCCAGCAGCTTGGATTCGCCCGAGCTTGGCTACACCTTC,CASSLDSPELGYTF
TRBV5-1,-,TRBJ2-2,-,TGCGCCAGCAGCTTGGGTGGGGGAAACACCGGGGAGCTGTTTTTT,CASSLGGGNTGELFF